This passage covers 21 T cell receptor beta chains from one sample sequenced in a study of early T cells in non-severe SARS-CoV-2 infection. One entry per CDR3 protein, called by TCRdb with MiXCR from the 5' RACE reads. The table shows around 60,000 distinct CDR3 sequences, with 20% to 25% occurring only once. The material sequenced was whole blood, taken at baseline. Receptors originate from an adult who was a healthcare worker with PCR-confirmed SARS-CoV-2 infection or an uninfected control (not recorded which).

This clonotype was recorded once. The rearrangement links TRBV19 to TRBJ2-7, with 7 bases aligning to TRBD1. V lost 7 bases, J lost 2 bases, and 8 bases stayed unmatched. Germline CDR1 is LNHDA and CDR2 is SQIVND (reference sequence). The CDR3 consists of 14 residues. For the CDR3, the DNA is TGTGCCAGTATCGGACAGGCTCCAGCCTACGAGCAGTACTTC. Amino acid sequence: CASIGQAPAYEQYF.

This clonotype was seen only a few times. This sequence joins TRBV20-1 and TRBJ1-6; TRBD1 matches 8 bases. Germline lookup yields CDR1 DFQATT and CDR2 SNEGSKA (reference sequence). The length of the CDR3 is 13 residues. After removal of 5 bases from V and 10 bases from J, the junction contained 7 bases not matched to a gene. In DNA, the CDR3 is TGCAGTGCTGCCGGGACAGGCGGGTCACCCCTCCACTTT. This encodes CSAAGTGGSPLHF.

This clonotype was seen more than once but under ten times. This chain links TRBV25-1 with TRBJ1-1; 7 bases align to TRBD1. Trimming at V came to 2 bases and at J to 6 bases, leaving 0 bases not matched to a gene. Germline V lookup: CDR1 MGHDK, CDR2 SYGVNS. The CDR3 extends over 12 amino acids. In DNA, the CDR3 is TGTGCCAGCAGTGAAGGGACAGCTGAAGCTTTCTTT. As protein: CASSEGTAEAFF. Complete variable domain (other parts from reference TRBV25-1 and TRBJ1-1): EADIYQTPRYLVIGTGKKITLECSQTMGHDKMYWYQQDPGMELHLIHYSYGVNSTEKGDLSSESTVSRIRTEHFPLTLESARPSHTSQYLCASSEGTAEAFFGQGTRLTVV.

This clonotype was counted between two and nine times. The gene calls are TRBV5-1 and TRBJ1-1; D is ambiguous. Between the trimmed V and J ends, which lost 0 bases and 6 bases, there was a span of 15 bases. Germline loops: CDR1 SGHRS, CDR2 YFSETQ. The CDR3 has 15 amino acids. DNA of the CDR3: TGCGCCAGCAGCTTGGCCATAGCGGGGTTTGCTGAAGCTTTCTTT. This gives the protein CASSLAIAGFAEAFF.

V and J are TRBV12-5 and TRBJ2-3; 8 bases align to TRBD2. V was pared by 8 bases and J by 2 bases, with 12 bases of the junction left unmatched. The CDR3 is made up of 16 amino acids. CDR1 and CDR2 (germline): LGHNT, FRNRAP. In DNA form, the CDR3 reads TGTGCTAGTTCGAGGCTGATTAGCGGGGACACAGATACGCAGTATTTT. Encoded protein: CASSRLISGDTDTQYF.

Only a few counts were recorded for this clonotype. The chain is built from TRBV7-9 and TRBJ2-1; D uncertain. CDR3 length: 15 residues. The V end was cut by 5 bases, the J end by 2 bases, with 13 bases between. Per the germline V gene, CDR1 is SEHNR and CDR2 is FQNEAQ (reference sequence). The CDR3 sequence is CASSSPPLTYNEQFF. In DNA form, the CDR3 reads TGTGCCAGCAGCAGCCCCCCCTTGACCTACAATGAGCAGTTCTTC.

V gene TRBV18 combines with J gene TRBJ2-7; the D gene is possibly TRBD1 (6 bases). V lost 2 bases, J lost 6 bases, and 17 bases lay in between. The CDR3 runs 15 residues. Germline values: CDR1 KGHSH, CDR2 LQKENI. The CDR3 loop is CASSPNDRFNSEQYF. The DNA of the CDR3 is TGTGCCAGCTCACCAAACGACAGGTTTAATAGCGAGCAGTACTTC.

This clonotype occurred a few times. This chain joins TRBV12-3 or TRBV12-4 and TRBJ1-3; D unclear. The CDR3 covers 12 residues. Trimming pared 6 bases from V and 0 bases from J, leaving 3 bases between. The CDR3 nucleotides are TGTGCCAGCAGGCTCTCTGGAAACACCATATATTTT. Encoded protein: CASRLSGNTIYF.

V usage is TRBV25-1 and J usage is TRBJ2-7, with a weak D call TRBD2 (5 bases). CDR3 length: 13 amino acids. Germline-derived CDR1 and CDR2 are MGHDK and SYGVNS. V lost 4 bases to trimming and J lost 2 bases, with 9 bases between them. The CDR3 loop is CASSARSAYEQYF. The CDR3 bases are TGTGCCAGCAGTGCCCGTAGCGCCTACGAGCAGTACTTC.

CDR3 bases: TGTGCCAGCAGTGAAGCGTACAGGAGCAATCAGCCCCAGCATTTT. This encodes CASSEAYRSNQPQHF. The rearrangement joins TRBV6-1 to TRBJ1-5; TRBD1 is a possible D gene (5 bases). With 0 bases removed from V and 1 base from J, the gap between germline ends came to 7 bases. CDR1 is MNHNS and CDR2 is SASEGT in the germline V gene. The CDR3 is made up of 15 amino acids.

The rearrangement uses TRBV5-4 and TRBJ1-1; unclear D gene. The CDR3 spans 12 residues. Between the trimmed V and J ends, which lost 1 base and 1 base, there was a span of 2 bases. Per germline, CDR1 SGHNT and CDR2 YYREEE (reference sequence). CDR3 sequence reads: CASSLRNTEAFF. For the CDR3, the DNA is TGTGCCAGCAGCTTGAGGAACACTGAAGCTTTCTTT.

The V call is TRBV20-1, the J call TRBJ1-2; D unresolved. The CDR3 has 11 residues. Germline CDR1 reads DFQATT; CDR2 reads SNEGSKA (reference sequence). V shed 0 bases and J shed 5 bases, with 4 bases lying between them. The CDR3 reads CSAREPYGYTF. CDR3 sequence (DNA): TGCAGTGCTAGAGAACCTTATGGCTACACCTTC.

The sample holds a few counts of this clonotype. The J gene is TRBJ2-5, the V gene TRBV2, with D unresolved. V was cut by 1 base and J by 5 bases, with 2 bases left in between. This CDR3 has 11 amino acids. Germline CDR1 is SNHLY and CDR2 is FYNNEI. CDR3 residues: CASSEDETQYF. CDR3 nucleotides: TGTGCCAGCAGTGAAGATGAGACCCAGTACTTC. Using reference TRBV2 and TRBJ2-5 for the parts outside the CDR3, the full variable domain is EPEVTQTPSHQVTQMGQEVILRCVPISNHLYFYWYRQILGQKVEFLVSFYNNEISEKSEIFDDQFSVERPDGSNFTLKIRSTKLEDSAMYFCASSEDETQYFGPGTRLLVL.

In its sample, this clonotype was seen many times. This chain connects TRBV7-2 to TRBJ2-3, with 9 bases identical to TRBD1. V trimming: 4 bases; J trimming: 6 bases; junction bases outside the gene matches: 8. CDR1 and CDR2 (germline): SGHTA, FQGNSA. The CDR3 length is 15 residues. In DNA, the CDR3 is TGTGCCAGCAGCTCGTCCGGACAGGGGACTGATACGCAGTATTTT. This encodes CASSSSGQGTDTQYF. Supplemented by reference TRBV7-2 and TRBJ2-3, the full variable domain reads GAGVSQSPSNKVTEKGKDVELRCDPISGHTALYWYRQSLGQGLEFLIYFQGNSAPDKSGLPSDRFSAERTGGSVSTLTIQRTQQEDSAVYLCASSSSGQGTDTQYFGPGTRLTVL.

This clonotype was detected only a few times. This chain uses TRBV6-1 with TRBJ1-5; TRBD1 might be the D (5 bases). Germline CDR1 reads MNHNS; CDR2 reads SASEGT. The V gene lost 2 bases and the J gene lost 7 bases, with 9 bases spanning the gap. The CDR3 covers 13 residues. The CDR3 loop reads CASSEIWGQPQHF. Here the CDR3 DNA reads TGTGCCAGCAGTGAAATCTGGGGCCAGCCCCAGCATTTT.

This clonotype came up a few times. The V call is TRBV19, the J call TRBJ2-7; D perhaps matches TRBD2 (6 bases). The CDR3 is 17 residues long. Trimming took off 1 base at V and 3 bases at J, with 19 bases between the two ends. CDR1 and CDR2 (germline): LNHDA, SQIVND (reference sequence). CDR3: CASSIGFGGGRLYEQYF. CDR3 coding DNA: TGTGCCAGTAGTATAGGCTTCGGGGGAGGAAGGCTCTACGAGCAGTACTTC.

The chain joins TRBV7-3 to TRBJ2-3, with D perhaps TRBD1 or TRBD2 (5 bases each). CDR3 length: 14 amino acids. The germline gives CDR1 SGHTA, CDR2 FQGTGA. V dropped 6 bases and J dropped 3 bases, with 13 bases sitting between them. The CDR3 here is CASSTGPTTDTQYF. CDR3 bases: TGTGCCAGCAGTACGGGACCAACAACAGATACGCAGTATTTT.

This clonotype has only a few counts. The J gene is TRBJ2-1, the V gene TRBV3-1, with TRBD2 matching over 9 bases. CDR3 length equals 14 residues. Germline CDR1 LGHDT, CDR2 YNNKEL (reference sequence). The J segment lost 7 bases and the V segment lost 4 bases, leaving 5 bases of the junction unmatched. CDR3 protein: CASSRSGGWNEQFF. CDR3 sequence (DNA): TGTGCCAGCAGCCGGAGCGGGGGGTGGAATGAGCAGTTCTTC.

In this sample, this clonotype turned up a few times. The genes are TRBV30 and TRBJ2-3, with D possibly matching TRBD2 (5 bases). The CDR3 runs 14 residues. Germline assignment: CDR1 GTSNPN and CDR2 SVGIG (reference sequence). V was trimmed by 5 bases and J by 4 bases, leaving 16 bases between them. CDR3 nucleotide sequence: TGTGCCTGGGGGTCAGGACTCAGCGCAGATACGCAGTATTTT. This gives the protein CAWGSGLSADTQYF.

This clonotype was observed a few times. V usage is TRBV5-1 and J usage is TRBJ2-1; TRBD2 aligns across 8 bases. V trimming: 0 bases; J trimming: 6 bases; junction bases outside the gene matches: 8. CDR1 SGHRS and CDR2 YFSETQ come from the germline V gene. The CDR3 sequence is 16 residues long. The CDR3 DNA reads TGCGCCAGCAGCTTGGCCACGGGACTAGGATTCAATGAGCAGTTCTTC. This codes for CASSLATGLGFNEQFF.

The chain recombines TRBV18 with TRBJ1-1; D is unclear. CDR3 length equals 14 residues. Trimming took 3 bases from V and 5 from J, leaving 13 bases between them. Germline V gene lookup returns CDR1 KGHSH and CDR2 LQKENI. The CDR3 DNA reads as TGTGCCAGCTCACCTCAGGCGCGGAGGACTGAAGCTTTCTTT. Amino acid sequence: CASSPQARRTEAFF.